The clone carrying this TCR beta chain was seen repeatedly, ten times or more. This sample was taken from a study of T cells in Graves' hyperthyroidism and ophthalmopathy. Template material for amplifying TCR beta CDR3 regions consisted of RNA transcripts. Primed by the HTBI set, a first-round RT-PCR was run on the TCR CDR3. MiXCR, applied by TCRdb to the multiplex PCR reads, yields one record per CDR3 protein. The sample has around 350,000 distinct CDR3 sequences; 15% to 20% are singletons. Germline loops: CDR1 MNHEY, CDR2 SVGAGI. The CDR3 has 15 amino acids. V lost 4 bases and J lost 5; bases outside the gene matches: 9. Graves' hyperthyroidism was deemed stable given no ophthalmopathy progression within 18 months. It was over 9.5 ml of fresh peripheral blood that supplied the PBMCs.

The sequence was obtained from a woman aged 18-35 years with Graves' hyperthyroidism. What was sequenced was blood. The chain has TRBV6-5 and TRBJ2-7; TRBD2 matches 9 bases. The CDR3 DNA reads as TGTGCCAGCAGTTTCCCAGCGGGGGGTGTCGACGAGCAGTACTTC. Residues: CASSFPAGGVDEQYF.